The present T cell receptor (beta chain) was sequenced within a study of early T cells in non-severe SARS-CoV-2 infection. TCRdb reanalysed the 5' RACE reads using MiXCR and keeps one entry per CDR3 protein. The repertoire includes some 71,000 distinct CDR3 sequences, 10% to 12% of them detected once, and about 6% sits in the top ten. This clonotype was seen at least ten times. J gave up 7 bases and V 3 bases, and 7 bases lay outside the gene matches. The CDR3 length is 15 residues. Germline CDR1 and CDR2: SGHKS and YYEKEE (reference sequence). The material was whole blood, obtained at baseline. The gene calls are TRBV5-5 and TRBJ2-7; 13 bases map to TRBD2. This clonotype originated in an adult who was a healthcare worker with PCR-confirmed SARS-CoV-2 infection or an uninfected control (not recorded which). CDR3 DNA sequence: TGTGCCAGCAGCTCAGGAGGGACTAGCGGGAAAGAGCAGTACTTC. Translation: CASSSGGTSGKEQYF. Complete variable domain (other parts from reference TRBV5-5 and TRBJ2-7): DAGVTQSPTHLIKTRGQQVTLRCSPISGHKSVSWYQQVLGQGPQFIFQYYEKEERGRGNFPDRFSARQFPNYSSELNVNALLLGDSALYLCASSSGGTSGKEQYFGPGTRLTVT.